Listed here are 8 T cell receptor beta chains from one sample, sequenced in a study of T-cell reconstitution after alpha-beta-depleted transplantation in children. A library of TCRbeta sequences, prepared with unique molecular identifiers, was generated. One entry per CDR3 protein, called by TCRdb with MiXCR from the PCR reads. The sample contains about 610,000 distinct CDR3 sequences, approximately 10% of which appear only once. The starting material was PBMCs from the stem cell graft donor, obtained from the stem cell graft. The source of these receptors is a human donor who donated a stem cell graft to a child with acute myeloid leukemia.

This clonotype was recorded a few times. The genes are TRBV29-1 and TRBJ2-3; no reliable D call. The germline V gene has CDR1 SQVTM and CDR2 ANQGSEA. Trimming removed 3 bases from V and 6 bases from J, with 16 bases in between. CDR3 length equals 14 residues. This chain's CDR3 is CSVDSTSGVDTQYF. The CDR3 coding sequence is TGCAGCGTTGATAGTACCTCTGGGGTGGATACGCAGTATTTT.

This clonotype came up a few times. J is TRBJ1-4 and V is TRBV30; perhaps TRBD1 as D (5 bases). CDR3 size: 11 residues. Trimming removed 3 bases from V and 6 bases from J, with 5 bases in between. Germline V gives CDR1 GTSNPN, CDR2 SVGIG (reference sequence). This CDR3 reads CAWRGDEKLFF. Here the CDR3 DNA reads TGTGCCTGGAGAGGGGATGAAAAACTGTTTTTT.

This clonotype was seen many times. This chain uses TRBV6-5 with TRBJ2-3; 9 bases line up with TRBD1. Trimming cost V 7 bases and J 6 bases; bases outside gene matches: 8. The germline V gene encodes CDR1 MNHEY and CDR2 SVGAGI. The CDR3 is 14 amino acids. CDR3 protein: CASNPGTGTDTQYF. CDR3 nucleotide sequence: TGTGCCAGCAACCCTGGGACAGGGACCGATACGCAGTATTTT.

This clonotype has just a few counts. V gene TRBV15 combines with J gene TRBJ2-1; 10 positions match TRBD2. V was clipped by 4 bases and J by 4 bases; unmatched bases: 7. This CDR3 region has 16 residues. In germline, CDR1 is LNHNV, CDR2 YYDKDF (reference sequence). The CDR3 DNA reads as TGTGCCACCAGCATTAAAAGGACTAGCGGTTACAATGAGCAGTTCTTC. Translation gives CATSIKRTSGYNEQFF. Looking up the rest from reference TRBV15 and TRBJ2-1 gives the full variable domain: DAMVIQNPRYQVTQFGKPVTLSCSQTLNHNVMYWYQQKSSQAPKLLFHYYDKDFNNEADTPDNFQSRRPNTSFCFLDIRSPGLGDTAMYLCATSIKRTSGYNEQFFGPGTRLTVL.

The chain links TRBV15 to TRBJ1-1, with D possibly matching TRBD1 (5 bases). V lost 1 base, J lost 1 base, and 19 bases lay in between. The CDR3 spans 18 residues. Germline CDR1 and CDR2: LNHNV and YYDKDF (reference sequence). The CDR3 DNA is TGTGCCACCAGCAGAGGCCCCAAATGGGACTCCCGGAACACTGAAGCTTTCTTT. It yields the protein CATSRGPKWDSRNTEAFF.

This clonotype was counted many times. The chain recombines TRBV7-2 with TRBJ2-7; D uncertain. The germline CDR1 and CDR2 sequences are SGHTA and FQGNSA. The CDR3 has 14 residues. V shed 4 bases and J shed 6 bases, with 16 bases lying between them. The CDR3 DNA reads TGTGCCAGCAGCTCAGACTCCAATTCCGCCGAGCAGTACTTC. Translated: CASSSDSNSAEQYF.

The chain couples TRBV30 to TRBJ2-5; 8 nucleotides line up with TRBD1. V lost 0 bases and J lost 5; bases outside the gene matches: 8. Germline V gene data show CDR1 as GTSNPN and CDR2 as SVGIG (reference sequence). The CDR3 extends over 15 amino acids. The CDR3 nucleotides read TGTGCCTGGAGTGTCCGGGACAGGATGTCGGAGACCCAGTACTTC. Protein sequence: CAWSVRDRMSETQYF.

The chain carries TRBV4-3 and TRBJ1-5; D is possibly TRBD1 (5 bases). The CDR3 totals 14 residues. The V gene's germline CDR1 is LGHNA and CDR2 YSLEER. Trimming took 0 bases from V and 11 from J, leaving 14 bases between them. The CDR3: CASSQETGSMTQHF. CDR3 in DNA: TGCGCCAGCAGCCAAGAAACAGGTTCCATGACCCAGCATTTT.